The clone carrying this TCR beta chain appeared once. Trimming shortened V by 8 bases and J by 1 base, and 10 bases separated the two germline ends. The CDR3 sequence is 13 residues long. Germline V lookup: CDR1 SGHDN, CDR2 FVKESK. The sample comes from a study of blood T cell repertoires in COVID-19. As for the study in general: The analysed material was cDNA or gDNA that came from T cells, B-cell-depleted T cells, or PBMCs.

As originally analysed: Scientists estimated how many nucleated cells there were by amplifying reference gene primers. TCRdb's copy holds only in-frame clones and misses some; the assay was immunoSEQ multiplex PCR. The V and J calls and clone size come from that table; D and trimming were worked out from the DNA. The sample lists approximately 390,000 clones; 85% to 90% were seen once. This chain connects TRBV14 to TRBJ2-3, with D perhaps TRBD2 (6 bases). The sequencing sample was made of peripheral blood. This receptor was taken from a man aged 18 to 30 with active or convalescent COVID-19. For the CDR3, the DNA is TGTGCCAGCGGGAGGACTGGCACAGATACGCAGTATTTT. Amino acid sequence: CASGRTGTDTQYF.